Listed below are T cell receptor beta chains from one sample, sequenced in a study of blood T cell repertoires in COVID-19. Produced via immunoSEQ multiplex PCR; TCRdb's table is partial and in-frame only. The table lists approximately 170,000 clones, 80% to 90% of them singletons. Sequencing was done on a sample of peripheral blood. The origin of the receptors is a woman aged 80 or older with acute or convalescent COVID-19. Both conserved end residues are part of each CDR3. The order of the fields is D gene, V gene, clone size, J gene, CDR3 DNA, CDR3 protein. D genes are given only for firm matches. Clone size is shown for a subset of rows, as once, few, many or a class of expanded clone.

>.|TRBV4-2|once|TRBJ2-7
TGTGCCAGCAGCCAGTCGGGGGATCCCCCTAGAGAGCAGTACTTC
CASSQSGDPPREQYF
>.|TRBV5-1|.|TRBJ1-4
TGCGCCAGCAGCTTGGGGTATGGGGCCTTGACTGGGCATGAAAAACTGTTTTTT
CASSLGYGALTGHEKLFF
>TRBD1|TRBV7-9|.|TRBJ1-5
TGTGCCAGCAGCTACACAGGGGTTCAGCCCCAGCATTTT
CASSYTGVQPQHF
>TRBD1|TRBV9|.|TRBJ2-2
TGTGCCAGCAGCGGACAGGGGAGGACCGGGGAGCTGTTTTTT
CASSGQGRTGELFF
>TRBD2|TRBV10-2|.|TRBJ2-1
TGCGCCAGCACCCTTAGCGGGAGTGGCTCCTACAATGAGCAGTTCTTC
CASTLSGSGSYNEQFF
>.|TRBV10-2|.|TRBJ2-1
TGCGCCACCCGTCGGGATAGGTCCTACAATGAGCAGTTCTTC
CATRRDRSYNEQFF
>TRBD2|TRBV3-1/TRBV3-2|.|TRBJ2-3
TGTGCCAGCAGCCAGCCGACTAGCGGTCTTGCCACAGATACGCAGTATTTT
CASSQPTSGLATDTQYF
>.|TRBV28|.|TRBJ1-5
TGTGCCAGCGCCAGGGCATACAATCAGCCCCAGCATTTT
CASARAYNQPQHF
>TRBD1|TRBV5-4|many|TRBJ2-2
TGTGCCAGCACCCCGGGGACAGGGACCGGGGAGCTGTTTTTT
CASTPGTGTGELFF
>TRBD1|TRBV6-6|.|TRBJ2-1
TGTGCCAGCACCTTCGGACAGGGCCCATACAATGAGCAGTTCTTC
CASTFGQGPYNEQFF
>.|TRBV10-2|.|TRBJ1-2
TGCGCCAGCAGTGTAGGTATTTGGCCGGGTGGCTACACCTTC
CASSVGIWPGGYTF
>.|TRBV29-1|few|TRBJ2-3
TGCAGCGTTGAAAGAGGACAGATAAGCACAGATACGCAGTATTTT
CSVERGQISTDTQYF
>TRBD1|TRBV19|.|TRBJ1-1
TGTGCCAGTAGAATGACAGGGGGCAGTGGCACTGAAGCTTTCTTT
CASRMTGGSGTEAFF
>.|TRBV7-2|.|TRBJ2-1
TGTGCCAGCAGCTTAGTGGTGGGAGGAAAGGTAGGGCAGTTCTTC
CASSLVVGGKVGQFF
>TRBD2|TRBV19|.|TRBJ2-5
TGTGCCAGTAGAACTAGCGGGGGTGCCCCTGTGGAGACCCAGTACTTC
CASRTSGGAPVETQYF
>.|TRBV3-1/TRBV3-2|few|TRBJ1-6
TGTGCCAGCAGCCAAGACGGCGGACTCTCCTATAATTCACCCCTCCACTTT
CASSQDGGLSYNSPLHF
>TRBD1|TRBV7-9|.|TRBJ2-7
TGTGCCAGCAGCCCACCGACAGGGCCCTACGAGCAGTACTTC
CASSPPTGPYEQYF
>.|TRBV15|.|TRBJ2-3
TGTGCCACCAGCAGAGCCCGAGGAGGGTTGGATACGCAGTATTTT
CATSRARGGLDTQYF
>TRBD1|TRBV18|.|TRBJ1-5
TGTGCCAGCTCCTTTTCTCGGGACAGGGTTCAGCCCCAGCATTTT
CASSFSRDRVQPQHF
>TRBD1|TRBV6-6|.|TRBJ1-5
TGTGCCAGCAGTTACCCCGGACAGGGCAATCAGCCCCAGCATTTT
CASSYPGQGNQPQHF
>.|TRBV5-1|.|TRBJ1-1
TGCGCCAGCAGCTTGGCCGAGCATAGCCCCTTTGCTTTCTTT
CASSLAEHSPFAFF
>.|TRBV3-1/TRBV3-2|.|TRBJ2-2
TGTGCCAGCAGCCCGAATTTCATTGGAGACGCGAACACCGGGGAGCTGTTTTTT
CASSPNFIGDANTGELFF
>.|TRBV7-2|.|TRBJ1-4
TGTGCCAGCAGCAGCGTTGTGGGTTCGAATGAAAAACTGTTTTTT
CASSSVVGSNEKLFF
>.|TRBV15|.|TRBJ2-7
TGTGCCACCAGCAGAGGGACAGAGTTGGTGCAGTACTTC
CATSRGTELVQYF
>.|TRBV2|.|TRBJ1-2
TGTGCCAGCTCGGTCTCTGGGGGACTAGGCTATGGCTACACCTTC
CASSVSGGLGYGYTF
>.|TRBV27|.|TRBJ1-6
TGTGCCAGCAGTTGGCAGGGGTTTGATTCACCCCTCCACTTT
CASSWQGFDSPLHF
>.|TRBV5-1|.|TRBJ2-5
TGCGCCAGCAGCTTGGGAAGCAGGGGATGGGGAGAGACCCAGTACTTC
CASSLGSRGWGETQYF
>TRBD1|TRBV5-1|.|TRBJ2-2
TGCGCCAGCAGCTCCGGACAGGGGGACACCGGGGAGCTGTTTTTT
CASSSGQGDTGELFF
>.|TRBV18|.|TRBJ1-1
TGTGCCAGCTCCCCTTTACGAGGGACATCTGAAGCTTTCTTT
CASSPLRGTSEAFF
>TRBD1|TRBV7-8|.|TRBJ1-1
TGTGCCAGCAGCCGAGACAGGGGCATGAACACTGAAGCTTTCTTT
CASSRDRGMNTEAFF
>.|TRBV3-1/TRBV3-2|.|TRBJ1-5
TGTGCCAGCAGCCATCGGGGGGTTCGGAATCAGCCCCAGCATTTT
CASSHRGVRNQPQHF
>TRBD2|TRBV5-4|few|TRBJ2-7
TGTGCCAGCAGCTTGGCGTCGACTAGCGGGGGTCCCGACTTC
CASSLASTSGGPDF
>.|TRBV3-1/TRBV3-2|.|TRBJ1-1
TGTGCCAGCAGCCAAGGGGCTACTGAAGCTTTCTTT
CASSQGATEAFF
>TRBD1|TRBV5-5|.|TRBJ1-5
TGTGCCAGCAGCTTGGTCGCGACAGGGTCAAGCAATCAGCCCCAGCATTTT
CASSLVATGSSNQPQHF
>TRBD2|TRBV28|.|TRBJ2-1
TGTGCCAGCAGTTCCTTAGCGGGAGGGACCTACAATGAGCAGTTCTTC
CASSSLAGGTYNEQFF
>.|TRBV5-1|.|TRBJ1-1
TGCGCCAGCAGCTCGACCCGGGCTGAAGCTTTCTTT
CASSSTRAEAFF
>.|TRBV2|.|TRBJ1-5
TGTGCCAGCAGCGACAGAGATGCGAGGCGGCCCCAGCATTTT
CASSDRDARRPQHF
>.|TRBV6-2/TRBV6-3|.|TRBJ2-6
TGTGCCAGCAGTTCTTCAGCGAAAACGGGCTCTGGGGCCAACGTCCTGACTTTC
CASSSSAKTGSGANVLTF
>TRBD2|TRBV11-2|few|TRBJ2-1
TGTGCCAGCAGCCCTCGACTAGCGGGAGGGAGGGTCGGTGAGCAGTTCTTC
CASSPRLAGGRVGEQFF
>TRBD1|TRBV11-3|.|TRBJ1-2
TGTGCCAGCAGCTTAGATGAGGAGGGGGCCTGCCCTAACTATGGCTACACCTTC
CASSLDEEGACPNYGYTF
>TRBD1|TRBV10-1|.|TRBJ1-5
TGCGCCCAAGGGACAGGTCTTCAGCCCCAGCATTTT
CAQGTGLQPQHF
>.|TRBV6-2/TRBV6-3|.|TRBJ1-5
TGTGCCAGCAGTACACAAAAATACCGCAATCAGCCCCAGCATTTT
CASSTQKYRNQPQHF
>TRBD2|TRBV18|.|TRBJ2-1
TGTGCCAGCTCACTCGGGACTAACCGCCCGGATGAGCAGTTCTTC
CASSLGTNRPDEQFF
>.|TRBV9|once|TRBJ1-4
TGTGCCAGCAGCGTAGGGCAGGGGTCAAATGAAAAACTGTTTTTT
CASSVGQGSNEKLFF
>.|TRBV27|.|TRBJ2-5
TGTGCCAGCAGTCCTCGGACAAACCAAGAGACCCAGTACTTC
CASSPRTNQETQYF
>TRBD2|TRBV28|.|TRBJ2-1
TGTGCCAGCAGTCCGCCCCTTTTTAGCGGGAGGGCCGCTAATGAGCAGTTCTTC
CASSPPLFSGRAANEQFF
>.|TRBV6-4|.|TRBJ1-2
TGTGCCAGCAGTGACTCAGGGGCGGTGAACTATGGCTACACCTTC
CASSDSGAVNYGYTF
>TRBD1|TRBV23-1|.|TRBJ2-2
TGCGCCAGCAGTCAATCCGAGGACAGGGGGCGTACCGGGGAGCTGTTTTTT
CASSQSEDRGRTGELFF
>.|TRBV18|.|TRBJ1-5
TGTGCCAGCTCACCAGTGTTAAGCAATCAGCCCCAGCATTTT
CASSPVLSNQPQHF
>TRBD1|TRBV9|once|TRBJ1-4
TGTGCCAGCAGCATCGGACAGGGAGGAAATGAAAAACTGTTTTTT
CASSIGQGGNEKLFF
>.|TRBV18|.|TRBJ2-5
TGTGCCAGCTCACCAATTATCACTACCACAGGGCCAGAGACCCAGTACTTC
CASSPIITTTGPETQYF